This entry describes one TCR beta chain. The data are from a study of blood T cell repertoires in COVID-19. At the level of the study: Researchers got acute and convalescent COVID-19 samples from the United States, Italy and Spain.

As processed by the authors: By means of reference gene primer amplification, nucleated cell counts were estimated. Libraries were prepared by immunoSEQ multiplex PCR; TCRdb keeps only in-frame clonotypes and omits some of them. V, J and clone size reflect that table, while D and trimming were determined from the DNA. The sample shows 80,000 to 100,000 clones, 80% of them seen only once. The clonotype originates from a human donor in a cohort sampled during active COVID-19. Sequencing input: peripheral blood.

The CDR3 protein is CASSPRQGAEAEAFF. The CDR3 DNA is TGTGCCAGCTCACCACGACAGGGGGCAGAGGCTGAAGCTTTCTTT. The chain couples TRBV18 to TRBJ1-1; 10 bases fit TRBD1. V shed 1 base, J shed 6 bases, and the junction held 5 bases outside the gene matches. Germline V gene data show CDR1 as KGHSH and CDR2 as LQKENI. The CDR3 loop spans 15 amino acids.